This is a list of T cell receptor beta chains from one sample in a study of T-cell memory formation after mild COVID-19. MiXCR was run by TCRdb on the 5' RACE reads, yielding one entry per CDR3 protein. The sample has about 180,000 distinct CDR3 sequences, around 16% seen once. Sequences were obtained from PBMCs or a T cell subset sorted from them (not recorded which). These receptors were taken from an adult woman who had mild COVID-19 (a few samples of this study predate the infection). Cell type and time point are not known. The CDR3 runs from the conserved cysteine through the conserved F or W. A D gene is named only where the DNA matches it firmly. Where a row states a size, it is once, few, many or the class of an expanded clone; other rows omit it.

.	TRBV7-2	.	TRBJ2-1	TGTGCCAGCAGCCCCGAGGGTGCAGTGAGCTACAATGAGCAGTTCTTC	CASSPEGAVSYNEQFF
.	TRBV5-1	.	TRBJ2-1	TGCGCCAGCAGCTCCGGGGTATCCAATGAGCAGTTCTTC	CASSSGVSNEQFF
few	TRBV6-2/TRBV6-3	.	TRBJ2-5	TGTGCCAGCAGTCATCCCACCCGGACTACTAAAGAGACCCAGTACTTC	CASSHPTRTTKETQYF
.	TRBV7-2	.	TRBJ1-4	TGTGCCAGCAGCTTATCCGCGTCGGCTAATAAAAAACTGTTTTTT	CASSLSASANKKLFF
few	TRBV5-1	.	TRBJ1-1	TGCGCCAGCAGCTTGGCTCCCCTGGGTACTGAAGCTTTCTTT	CASSLAPLGTEAFF
many	TRBV7-3	.	TRBJ2-3	TGTGCCAGCAGCTTCGGACTGGCAGATACGCAGTATTTT	CASSFGLADTQYF
.	TRBV7-2	.	TRBJ1-1	TGTGCCAGCAGCTCGAACCTGCGGGCTGAAGCTTTCTTT	CASSSNLRAEAFF
few	TRBV7-2	.	TRBJ2-5	TGTGCCAGCAGCTTAGCGCTGGATCAAGAGACCCAGTACTTC	CASSLALDQETQYF
few	TRBV10-3	.	TRBJ2-1	TGTGCCATTCAGGGGAGTCCACACAATGAGCAGTTCTTC	CAIQGSPHNEQFF
.	TRBV6-2/TRBV6-3	TRBD1	TRBJ2-1	TGTGCCAGCAGAAGGATCGGGACAGGGGATGGGGGCTCCTACAATGAGCAGTTCTTC	CASRRIGTGDGGSYNEQFF
.	TRBV30	.	TRBJ2-1	TGTGCCTGGAGTTTCGGACATTACAATGAGCAGTTCTTC	CAWSFGHYNEQFF
.	TRBV20-1	.	TRBJ1-3	TGCAGTGCTAGGCCAGGGTCCCGCTACTCTGGAAACACCATATATTTT	CSARPGSRYSGNTIYF
.	TRBV29-1	.	TRBJ2-3	TGCAGCGTTGAACGGATATTTGCCGTGTCTTGGGCGGAGTTATGCACAGATACGCAGTATTTT	CSVERIFAVSWAELCTDTQYF
.	TRBV25-1	TRBD1	TRBJ2-7	TGTGCCAGCAGTGGATCAGGGGGCCCCTACGAGCAGTACTTC	CASSGSGGPYEQYF
many	TRBV7-8	TRBD1	TRBJ2-3	TGTGCCAGCAGCCAGCGGACAGGCGCTAGCACAGATACGCAGTATTTT	CASSQRTGASTDTQYF
.	TRBV5-1	TRBD1	TRBJ1-2	TGCGCCAGCAGCCTAACCCGACAGGGAAATGGCTACACCTTC	CASSLTRQGNGYTF
.	TRBV6-2/TRBV6-3	TRBD2	TRBJ2-1	TGTGCCAGCAGCCTTGCCGGGACTAGCAATGAGCAGTTCTTC	CASSLAGTSNEQFF
many	TRBV20-1	.	TRBJ2-5	TGCAGTGCTACGCCCCTCCGCGGGGGCGCACCCGGACAGTACTTC	CSATPLRGGAPGQYF
once	TRBV5-1	TRBD1	TRBJ1-1	TGCGCCAGCAGCTTGGGACAGGGGAGGGACACTGAAGCTTTCTTT	CASSLGQGRDTEAFF
few	TRBV6-1	TRBD1	TRBJ2-3	TGTGCCAGCAGTGCAAACAGGGGGAGCACAGATACGCAGTATTTT	CASSANRGSTDTQYF
.	TRBV7-9	.	TRBJ2-3	TGTGCCAGCAGCTCCCGACTGGAGGCCACAGATACGCAGTATTTT	CASSSRLEATDTQYF
many	TRBV6-5	TRBD1	TRBJ2-4	TGTGCCAGCAGTCCAACAGGGGTAATGGGGAACATTCAGTACTTC	CASSPTGVMGNIQYF
many	TRBV5-1	TRBD2	TRBJ2-7	TGCGCCAGCAGCTTTACTAGCGGGGTTTACGAGCAGTACTTC	CASSFTSGVYEQYF
.	TRBV7-9	.	TRBJ1-1	TGTGCCAGCAGACATCAGGGTAATGAGAACACTGAAGCTTTCTTT	CASRHQGNENTEAFF
.	TRBV6-6	.	TRBJ1-1	TGTGCCAGCAGTTATAGCGTTGGGGCTTTCTTT	CASSYSVGAFF
.	TRBV7-9	TRBD1	TRBJ2-7	TGTGCCACCTCGGGACAGGGGGCTTCCTACGAGCAGTACTTC	CATSGQGASYEQYF
.	TRBV20-1	.	TRBJ2-7	TGCAGTGCTAGAGATAGGACGGGGAGGTACTTC	CSARDRTGRYF
few	TRBV20-1	.	TRBJ2-2	TGCAGTGCTAGGGGTGCGAACACCGGGGAGCTGTTTTTT	CSARGANTGELFF
.	TRBV29-1	.	TRBJ2-2	TGCAGCGCAGGAACAGGGTCGGTTAGCACCGGGGAGCTGTTTTTT	CSAGTGSVSTGELFF
.	TRBV20-1	TRBD2	TRBJ2-7	TGCAGTGCGATCTCGCGACTAGCGGGGGGGTACGAGCAGTACTTC	CSAISRLAGGYEQYF
.	TRBV29-1	.	TRBJ1-2	TGCAGCGTTGGGGCAGTCCGAGGGGTTGGCTACACCTTC	CSVGAVRGVGYTF
many	TRBV4-2	.	TRBJ2-1	TGTGCCAGCAGCCAAGATACCGGGACTTTATACAATGAGCAGTTCTTC	CASSQDTGTLYNEQFF
few	TRBV29-1	.	TRBJ2-3	TGCAGCGTTGCTCGGGGGATTAGCACAGATACGCAGTATTTT	CSVARGISTDTQYF
.	TRBV5-1	TRBD2	TRBJ2-1	TGCGCCACCGCCCCGGGAGGGCCCTACAATGAGCAGTTCTTC	CATAPGGPYNEQFF
few	TRBV3-1	TRBD1	TRBJ1-2	TGTGCCAGCACCTCAGGGGGGGATGGCTACACCTTC	CASTSGGDGYTF
.	TRBV10-3	TRBD1	TRBJ1-5	TGTGCCACGGACAGGGGCTGGAATAGCAATCAGCCCCAGCATTTT	CATDRGWNSNQPQHF
.	TRBV3-1	TRBD2	TRBJ2-3	TGTGCCAGCATAATACGTCAGCGGGAGTTTTTCCTAGGCCCACCGGATACGCAGTATTTT	CASIIRQREFFLGPPDTQYF
few	TRBV6-4	.	TRBJ2-7	TGTGCCAGCAGTGCCCTGGAGCAGTACTTC	CASSALEQYF
few	TRBV7-2	TRBD2	TRBJ2-1	TGTGCCAGCAGCCCCACACTAGCGGGAGTCTACAATGAGCAGTTCTTC	CASSPTLAGVYNEQFF
few	TRBV5-1	.	TRBJ2-1	TGCGCCAGCAGCTTGGTTACTGACAGTAAGTCCTACAATGAGCAGTTCTTC	CASSLVTDSKSYNEQFF
once	TRBV12-2	.	TRBJ2-7	TGTGCAAGTCGGCTCAGGGGGCACCACGAGCAGTACTTC	CASRLRGHHEQYF
.	TRBV27	.	TRBJ2-7	TGTGCCAGCCGAGTTCGTGGCAGGCCCTACGAGCAGTACTTC	CASRVRGRPYEQYF
.	TRBV20-1	TRBD2	TRBJ2-1	TGCAGTTCGGCGGGGGGGACCTACAATGAGCAGTTCTTC	CSSAGGTYNEQFF
few	TRBV11-2	TRBD2	TRBJ2-1	TGTGCCAGCAGCTTACCCGCTCAGGGGCTAGCGGGGAACCGCCACTACAATGAGCAGTTCTTC	CASSLPAQGLAGNRHYNEQFF
many	TRBV11-1	TRBD2	TRBJ2-1	TGTGCCAGCAGCCCAGGACTAGCGGGGGTTCAGTTCTTC	CASSPGLAGVQFF
once	TRBV20-1	.	TRBJ1-5	TGCAGTGCTCGGGGGGACGGCTATAGCAATCAGCCCCAGCATTTT	CSARGDGYSNQPQHF
few	TRBV5-1	.	TRBJ2-2	TGCGCCAGCAGCTTGGGTTCCACCGGGGAGCTGTTTTTT	CASSLGSTGELFF
.	TRBV21-1	.	TRBJ2-1	TGTGCCAGCAGCAAGACCGGGACAATTGCGGACAATGAGCAGTTCTTC	CASSKTGTIADNEQFF
few	TRBV7-2	.	TRBJ2-5	TGTGCCAGCAGCTCTCAGCCTCGAGAGACCCAGTACTTC	CASSSQPRETQYF